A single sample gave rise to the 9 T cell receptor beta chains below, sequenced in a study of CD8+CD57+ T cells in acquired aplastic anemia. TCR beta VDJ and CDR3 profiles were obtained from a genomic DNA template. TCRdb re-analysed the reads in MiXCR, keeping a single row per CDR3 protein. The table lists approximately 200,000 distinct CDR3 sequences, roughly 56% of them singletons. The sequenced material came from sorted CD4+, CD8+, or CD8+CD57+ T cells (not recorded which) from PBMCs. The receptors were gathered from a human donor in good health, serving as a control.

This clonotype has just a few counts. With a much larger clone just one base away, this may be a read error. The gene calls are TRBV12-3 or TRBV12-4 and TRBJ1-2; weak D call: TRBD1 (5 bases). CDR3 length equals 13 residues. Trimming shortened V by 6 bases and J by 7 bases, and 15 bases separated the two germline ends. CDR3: CASSPGAKSGYTF. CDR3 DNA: TGTGCCAGCAGCCCCGGGGCAAAAAGTGGCTACACCTTC.

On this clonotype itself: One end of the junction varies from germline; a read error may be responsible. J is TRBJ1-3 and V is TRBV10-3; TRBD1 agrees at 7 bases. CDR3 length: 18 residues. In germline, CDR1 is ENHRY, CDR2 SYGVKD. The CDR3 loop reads CAISEPADRRDTGNTIYF. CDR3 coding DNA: TGCGCCATCAGTGAGCCCGCGGACAGGCGGGACACTGGAAACACCATATATTTT.

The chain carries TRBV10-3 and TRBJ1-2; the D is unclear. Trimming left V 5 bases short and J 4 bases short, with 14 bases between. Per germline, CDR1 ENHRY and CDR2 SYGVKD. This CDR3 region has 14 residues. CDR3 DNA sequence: TGTGCCATCAGTCTACCCTTAGCCCCCTATGGCTACACCTTC. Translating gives CAISLPLAPYGYTF.

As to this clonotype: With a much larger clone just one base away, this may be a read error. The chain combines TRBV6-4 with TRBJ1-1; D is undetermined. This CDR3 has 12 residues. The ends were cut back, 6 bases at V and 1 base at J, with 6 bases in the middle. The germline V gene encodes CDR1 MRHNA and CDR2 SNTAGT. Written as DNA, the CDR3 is TGTGCCAGCAGGGGGAAGAACACTGAAGCTTTCTTT. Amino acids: CASRGKNTEAFF.

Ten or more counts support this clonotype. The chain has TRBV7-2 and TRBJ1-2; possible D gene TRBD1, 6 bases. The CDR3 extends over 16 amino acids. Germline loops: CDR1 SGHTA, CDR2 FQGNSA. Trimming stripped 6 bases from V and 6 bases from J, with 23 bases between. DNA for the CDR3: TGTGCCAGCAGTCGTCCAACGGGTAGGGGGGTCGATGGCTACACCTTC. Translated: CASSRPTGRGVDGYTF.

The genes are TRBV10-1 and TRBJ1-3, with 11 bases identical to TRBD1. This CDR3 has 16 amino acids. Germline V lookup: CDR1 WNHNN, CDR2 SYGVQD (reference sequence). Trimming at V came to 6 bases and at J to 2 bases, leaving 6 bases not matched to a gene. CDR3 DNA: TGCGCCAGCAGAGACACGGGACAGGGGGCTGGAAACACCATATATTTT. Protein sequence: CASRDTGQGAGNTIYF.

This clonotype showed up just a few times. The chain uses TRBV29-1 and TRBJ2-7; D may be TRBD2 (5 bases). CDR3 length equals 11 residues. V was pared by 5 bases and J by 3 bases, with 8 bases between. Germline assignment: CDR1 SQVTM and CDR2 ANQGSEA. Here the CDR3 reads CSVTGGYEQYF. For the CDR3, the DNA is TGCAGCGTTACCGGAGGCTACGAGCAGTACTTC.

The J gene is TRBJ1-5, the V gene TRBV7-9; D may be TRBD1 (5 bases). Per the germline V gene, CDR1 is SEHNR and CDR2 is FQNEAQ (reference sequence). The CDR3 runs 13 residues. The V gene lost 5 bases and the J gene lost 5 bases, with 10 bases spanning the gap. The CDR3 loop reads CASSPGPYQPQHF. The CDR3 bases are TGTGCCAGCAGCCCAGGGCCGTATCAGCCCCAGCATTTT. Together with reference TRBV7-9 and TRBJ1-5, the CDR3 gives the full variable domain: DTGVSQNPRHKITKRGQNVTFRCDPISEHNRLYWYRQTLGQGPEFLTYFQNEAQLEKSRLLSDRFSAERPKGSFSTLEIQRTEQGDSAMYLCASSPGPYQPQHFGDGTRLSIL.

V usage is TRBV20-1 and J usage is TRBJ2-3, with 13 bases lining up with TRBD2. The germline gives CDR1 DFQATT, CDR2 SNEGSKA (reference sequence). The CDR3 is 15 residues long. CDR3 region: CNALLAGGPGDTQYF. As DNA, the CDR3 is TGCAATGCCTTACTAGCGGGGGGGCCGGGAGATACGCAGTATTTT.